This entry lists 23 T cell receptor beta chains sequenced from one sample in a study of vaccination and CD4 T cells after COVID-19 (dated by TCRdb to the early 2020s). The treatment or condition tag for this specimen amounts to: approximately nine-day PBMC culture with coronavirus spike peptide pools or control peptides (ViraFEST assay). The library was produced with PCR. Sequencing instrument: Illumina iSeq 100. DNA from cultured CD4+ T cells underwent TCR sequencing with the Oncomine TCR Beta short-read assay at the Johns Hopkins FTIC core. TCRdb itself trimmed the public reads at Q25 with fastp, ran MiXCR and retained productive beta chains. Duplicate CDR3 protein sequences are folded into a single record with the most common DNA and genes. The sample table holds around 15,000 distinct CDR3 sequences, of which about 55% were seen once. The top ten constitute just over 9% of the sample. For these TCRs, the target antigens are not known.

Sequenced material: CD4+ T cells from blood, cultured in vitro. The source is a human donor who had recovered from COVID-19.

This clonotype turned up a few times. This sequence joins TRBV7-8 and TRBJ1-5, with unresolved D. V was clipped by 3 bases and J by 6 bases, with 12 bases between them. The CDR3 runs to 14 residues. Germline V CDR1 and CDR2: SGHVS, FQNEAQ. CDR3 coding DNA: TGTGCCAGCAGCTTTGTTGGGAATAGTCAGCCCCAGCATTTT. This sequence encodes CASSFVGNSQPQHF. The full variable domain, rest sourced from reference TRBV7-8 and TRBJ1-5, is GAGVSQSPRYKVAKRGQDVALRCDPISGHVSLFWYQQALGQGPEFLTYFQNEAQLDKSGLPSDRFFAERPEGSVSTLKIQRTQQEDSAVYLCASSFVGNSQPQHFGDGTRLSIL.

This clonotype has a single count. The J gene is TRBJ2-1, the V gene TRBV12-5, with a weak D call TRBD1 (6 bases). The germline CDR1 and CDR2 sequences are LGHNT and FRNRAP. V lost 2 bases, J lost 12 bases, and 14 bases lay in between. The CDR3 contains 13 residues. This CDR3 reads CASGLHPGQRQFF. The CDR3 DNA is TGTGCTAGTGGTTTGCACCCAGGACAGAGGCAGTTCTTC.

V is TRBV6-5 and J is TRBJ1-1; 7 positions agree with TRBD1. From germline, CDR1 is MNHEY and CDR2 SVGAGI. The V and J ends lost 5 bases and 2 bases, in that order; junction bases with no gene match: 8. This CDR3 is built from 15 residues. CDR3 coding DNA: TGTGCCAGCAGTCACTGGGACAGACCAAACACTGAAGCTTTCTTT. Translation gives CASSHWDRPNTEAFF.

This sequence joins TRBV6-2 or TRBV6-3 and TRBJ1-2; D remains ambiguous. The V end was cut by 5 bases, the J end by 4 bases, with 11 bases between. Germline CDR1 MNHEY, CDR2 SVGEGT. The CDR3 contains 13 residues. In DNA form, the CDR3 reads TGTGCCAGCAGTGACCGGAGGCTCTATGGCTACACCTTC. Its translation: CASSDRRLYGYTF.

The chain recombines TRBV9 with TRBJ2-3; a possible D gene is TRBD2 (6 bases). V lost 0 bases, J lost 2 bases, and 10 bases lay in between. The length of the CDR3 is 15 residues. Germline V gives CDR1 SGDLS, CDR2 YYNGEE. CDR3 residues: CASSVAPGDTDTQYF. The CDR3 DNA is TGTGCCAGCAGCGTAGCGCCGGGAGACACAGATACGCAGTATTTT.

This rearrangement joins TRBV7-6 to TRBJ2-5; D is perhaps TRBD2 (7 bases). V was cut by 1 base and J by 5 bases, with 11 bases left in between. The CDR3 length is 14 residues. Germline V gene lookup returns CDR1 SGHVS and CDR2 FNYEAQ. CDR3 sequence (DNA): TGTGCCAGCAGCTTAGGGGGGGGCGCGGAGACCCAGTACTTC. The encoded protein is CASSLGGGAETQYF. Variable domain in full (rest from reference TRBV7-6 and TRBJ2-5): GAGVSQSPRYKVTKRGQDVALRCDPISGHVSLYWYRQALGQGPEFLTYFNYEAQQDKSGLPNDRFSAERPEGSISTLTIQRTEQRDSAMYRCASSLGGGAETQYFGPGTRLLVL.

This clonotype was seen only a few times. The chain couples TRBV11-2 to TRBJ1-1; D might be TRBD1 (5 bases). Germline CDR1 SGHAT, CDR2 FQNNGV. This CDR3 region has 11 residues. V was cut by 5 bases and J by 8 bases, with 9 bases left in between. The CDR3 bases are TGTGCCAGCAGCGCAGGGTACGAAGCTTTCTTT. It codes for CASSAGYEAFF.

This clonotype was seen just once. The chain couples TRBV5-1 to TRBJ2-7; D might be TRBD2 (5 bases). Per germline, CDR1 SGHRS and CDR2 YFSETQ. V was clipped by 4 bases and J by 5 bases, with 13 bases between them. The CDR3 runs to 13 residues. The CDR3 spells CASSPSSHHEQYF. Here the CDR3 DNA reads TGCGCCAGCAGCCCGTCTAGCCACCACGAGCAGTACTTC.

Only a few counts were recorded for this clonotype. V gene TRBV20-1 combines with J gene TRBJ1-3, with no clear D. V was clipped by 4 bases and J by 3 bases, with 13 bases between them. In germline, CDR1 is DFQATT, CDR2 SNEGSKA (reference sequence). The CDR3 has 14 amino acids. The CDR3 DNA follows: TGCAGTGCTACGCGGGCGGTCGGTGGAAACACCATATATTTT. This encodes CSATRAVGGNTIYF.

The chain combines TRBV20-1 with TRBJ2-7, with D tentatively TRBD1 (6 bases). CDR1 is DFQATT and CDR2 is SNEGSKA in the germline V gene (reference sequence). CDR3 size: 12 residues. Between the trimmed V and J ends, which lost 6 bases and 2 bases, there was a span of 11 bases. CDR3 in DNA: TGCAGTGCCCCGGACAGTACCTACGAGCAGTACTTC. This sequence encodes CSAPDSTYEQYF.

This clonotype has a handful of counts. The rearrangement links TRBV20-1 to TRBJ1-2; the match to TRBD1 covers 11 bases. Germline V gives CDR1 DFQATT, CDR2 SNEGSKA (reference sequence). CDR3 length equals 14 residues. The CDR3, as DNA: TGCAGCAGTCCCGGGACAGGGGGAACCTATGGCTACACCTTC. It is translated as CSSPGTGGTYGYTF.

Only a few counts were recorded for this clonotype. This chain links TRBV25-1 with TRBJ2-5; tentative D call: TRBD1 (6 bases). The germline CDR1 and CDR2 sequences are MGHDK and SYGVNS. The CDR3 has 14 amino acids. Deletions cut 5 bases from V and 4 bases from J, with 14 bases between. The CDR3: CASSPPGRGETQYF. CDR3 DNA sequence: TGTGCCAGCAGTCCCCCGGGCAGGGGAGAGACCCAGTACTTC.

CDR3 residues: CSAGDRWNYGYTF. The CDR3 coding sequence is TGCAGCGCCGGGGACAGGTGGAACTATGGCTACACCTTC. This chain uses TRBV29-1 with TRBJ1-2; TRBD1 aligns across 8 bases. The J segment lost 2 bases and the V segment lost 7 bases, leaving 6 bases of the junction unmatched. The CDR3 sequence is 13 residues long. Germline CDR1 is SQVTM and CDR2 is ANQGSEA.

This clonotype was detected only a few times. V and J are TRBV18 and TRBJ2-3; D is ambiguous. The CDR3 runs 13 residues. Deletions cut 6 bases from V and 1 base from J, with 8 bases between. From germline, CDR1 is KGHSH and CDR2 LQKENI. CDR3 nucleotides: TGTGCCAGCTCGGGTGAGGGCACAGATACGCAGTATTTT. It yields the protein CASSGEGTDTQYF. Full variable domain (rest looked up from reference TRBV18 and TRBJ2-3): NAGVMQNPRHLVRRRGQEARLRCSPMKGHSHVYWYRQLPEEGLKFMVYLQKENIIDESGMPKERFSAEFPKEGPSILRIQQVVRGDSAAYFCASSGEGTDTQYFGPGTRLTVL.

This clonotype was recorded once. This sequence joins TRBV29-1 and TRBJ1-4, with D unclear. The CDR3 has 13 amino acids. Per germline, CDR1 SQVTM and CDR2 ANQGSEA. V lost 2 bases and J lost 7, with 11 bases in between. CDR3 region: CSVERGRGEKLFF. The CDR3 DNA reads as TGCAGCGTTGAACGGGGTAGAGGTGAAAAACTGTTTTTT.

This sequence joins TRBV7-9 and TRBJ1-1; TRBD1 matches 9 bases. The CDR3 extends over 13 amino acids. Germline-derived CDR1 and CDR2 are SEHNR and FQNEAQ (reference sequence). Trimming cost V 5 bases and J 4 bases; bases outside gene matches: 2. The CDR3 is CASSDRGGTEAFF. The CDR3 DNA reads TGTGCCAGCAGCGACAGGGGGGGCACTGAAGCTTTCTTT.

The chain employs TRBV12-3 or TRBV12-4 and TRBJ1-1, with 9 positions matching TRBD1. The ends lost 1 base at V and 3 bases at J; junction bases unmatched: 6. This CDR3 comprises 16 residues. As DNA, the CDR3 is TGTGCCAGCAGTTTAGTCAGGGGACAGGGCCACACTGAAGCTTTCTTT. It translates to CASSLVRGQGHTEAFF.

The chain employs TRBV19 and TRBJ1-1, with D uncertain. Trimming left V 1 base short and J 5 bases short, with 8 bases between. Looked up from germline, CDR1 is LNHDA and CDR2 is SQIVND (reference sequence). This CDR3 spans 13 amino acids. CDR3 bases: TGTGCCAGTAGTATAGTTGTGGGAACTGAAGCTTTCTTT. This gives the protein CASSIVVGTEAFF.

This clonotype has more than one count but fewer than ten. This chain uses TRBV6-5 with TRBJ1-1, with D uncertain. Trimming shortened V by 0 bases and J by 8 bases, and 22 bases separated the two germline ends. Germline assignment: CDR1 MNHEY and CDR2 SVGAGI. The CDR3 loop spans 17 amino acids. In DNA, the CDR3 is TGTGCCAGCAGTTACTCGAAGGTCGGACGGACGGGAGAGGAAGCTTTCTTT. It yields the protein CASSYSKVGRTGEEAFF.

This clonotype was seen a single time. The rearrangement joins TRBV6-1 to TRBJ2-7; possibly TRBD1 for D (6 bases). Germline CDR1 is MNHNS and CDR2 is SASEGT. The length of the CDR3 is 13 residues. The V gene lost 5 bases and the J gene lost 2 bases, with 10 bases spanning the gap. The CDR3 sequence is CASSTRQAYEQYF. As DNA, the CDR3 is TGTGCCAGCAGTACCAGACAGGCCTACGAGCAGTACTTC.

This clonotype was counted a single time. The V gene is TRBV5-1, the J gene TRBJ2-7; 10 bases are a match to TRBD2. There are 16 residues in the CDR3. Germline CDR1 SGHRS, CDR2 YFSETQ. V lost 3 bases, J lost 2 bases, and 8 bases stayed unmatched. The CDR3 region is CASSSGTSGDTYEQYF. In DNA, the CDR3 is TGCGCCAGCAGCTCGGGTACTAGCGGGGATACCTACGAGCAGTACTTC.

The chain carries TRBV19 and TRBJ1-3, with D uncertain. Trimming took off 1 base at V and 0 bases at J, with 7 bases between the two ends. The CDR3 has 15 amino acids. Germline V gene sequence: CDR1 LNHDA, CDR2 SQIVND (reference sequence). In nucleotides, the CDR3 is TGTGCCAGTAGTATAGGGGGTGCCTCTGGAAACACCATATATTTT. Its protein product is CASSIGGASGNTIYF.

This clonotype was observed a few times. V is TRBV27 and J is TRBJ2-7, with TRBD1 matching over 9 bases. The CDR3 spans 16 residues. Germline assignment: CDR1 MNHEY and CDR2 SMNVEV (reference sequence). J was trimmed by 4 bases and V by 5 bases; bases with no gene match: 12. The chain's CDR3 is CASSPGTGMSRYEQYF. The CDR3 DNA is TGTGCCAGCAGTCCGGGGACAGGGATGTCGAGATACGAGCAGTACTTC.